Detailed here is one TCR beta chain. Its antigen remains unknown. This sample stems from a study of cytomegalovirus exposure and HLA in healthy donors. Study-level points and caveats: Associated with HLA alleles at 0.05 false discovery rate in a later analysis were 16,951 TCR beta sequences. Presence/absence analyses rested on an assumption that sequencing depth was roughly uniform across donors.

The PCR made use of 60 Vbeta and 13 Jbeta primers. TCRdb's table, derived via immunoSEQ multiplex PCR, lists solely in-frame clones and lacks some. The repertoire has more than 95,000 clones, approximately 87% of them found once; the top ten carry about 19%. CDR1 and CDR2 (germline): SGHDN, FVKESK. The CDR3 covers 16 residues. The V gene lost 1 base and the J gene lost 0 bases, with 11 bases spanning the gap. Sequenced: PBMCs. This clonotype was sampled from a man younger than 30 in good health and CMV-seropositive. The rearrangement uses TRBV14 and TRBJ2-3; unclear D gene. The CDR3 coding sequence is TGTGCCAGCAGCCAAGGTCGGTCCTCCAGCACAGATACGCAGTATTTT. Protein: CASSQGRSSSTDTQYF.